These 20 T cell receptor beta chains were all obtained from the same sample, sequenced in a study of T cell changes during pregnancy in multiple sclerosis. The table came from immunoSEQ multiplex PCR; TCRdb's copy has only in-frame clones and leaves some out. The sample holds over 50,000 clones, about nine tenths seen once. Material: peripheral blood, obtained in the first trimester of pregnancy. The source is a female donor in good health, enrolled as a control in a pregnancy study.

This sequence joins TRBV6-6 and TRBJ2-7; 11 bases are shared with TRBD1. Germline V gene lookup returns CDR1 MNHNY and CDR2 SVGAGI (reference sequence). The V and J ends lost 6 bases and 5 bases, in that order; junction bases with no gene match: 9. The CDR3 has 15 residues. The CDR3 protein is CASRLRDRGTDEQYF. Written as DNA, the CDR3 is TGTGCCAGCAGGTTAAGGGACAGGGGGACGGACGAGCAGTACTTC.

The chain combines TRBV5-1 with TRBJ2-1; D may be TRBD2 (6 bases). This CDR3 comprises 16 residues. Per germline, CDR1 SGHRS and CDR2 YFSETQ. The V end lost 2 bases, the J end lost 6 bases, and 18 bases lay between the germline ends. CDR3 loop: CASSLQTRVMFNEQFF. CDR3 nucleotides: TGCGCCAGCAGCTTACAGACTAGGGTGATGTTCAATGAGCAGTTCTTC. The entire variable domain, with the rest obtained from reference TRBV5-1 and TRBJ2-1, is as follows: KAGVTQTPRYLIKTRGQQVTLSCSPISGHRSVSWYQQTPGQGLQFLFEYFSETQRNKGNFPGRFSGRQFSNSRSEMNVSTLELGDSALYLCASSLQTRVMFNEQFFGPGTRLTVL.

This rearrangement joins TRBV19 to TRBJ2-2; 9 positions agree with TRBD2. With V trimmed by 3 bases and J by 5 bases, 4 bases remained unmatched. Germline lookup yields CDR1 LNHDA and CDR2 SQIVND (reference sequence). CDR3 size: 15 residues. The CDR3 nucleotides read TGTGCCAGTAGTATCGGACTAGCGTCTACCGGGGAGCTGTTTTTT. This gives the protein CASSIGLASTGELFF. Drawing the rest from reference TRBV19 and TRBJ2-2, the complete variable domain is DGGITQSPKYLFRKEGQNVTLSCEQNLNHDAMYWYRQDPGQGLRLIYYSQIVNDFQKGDIAEGYSVSREKKESFPLTVTSAQKNPTAFYLCASSIGLASTGELFFGEGSRLTVL.

This clone came up once. The chain uses TRBV7-6 and TRBJ2-1; a weak D match, TRBD2 (6 bases). The CDR3 totals 18 residues. The V gene lost 0 bases and the J gene lost 3 bases, with 18 bases spanning the gap. Germline V gene sequence: CDR1 SGHVS, CDR2 FNYEAQ. The CDR3: CASSLAVQQAGLYNEQFF. Here the CDR3 DNA reads TGTGCCAGCAGCTTAGCGGTCCAACAAGCGGGTCTCTACAATGAGCAGTTCTTC.

The chain employs TRBV6-5 and TRBJ1-5; 7 bases map to TRBD1. The germline CDR1 and CDR2 sequences are MNHEY and SVGAGI. The V and J ends lost 7 bases and 4 bases, in that order; junction bases with no gene match: 7. The CDR3 has 14 residues. The CDR3 nucleotides read TGTGCCAGCAAGAAGGACAGGTCAAATCAGCCCCAGCATTTT. It codes for CASKKDRSNQPQHF.

The chain uses TRBV19 and TRBJ2-5; D unclear. Germline V gene sequence: CDR1 LNHDA, CDR2 SQIVND (reference sequence). Between the trimmed V and J ends, which lost 4 bases and 2 bases, there was a span of 2 bases. The CDR3 covers 11 residues. CDR3 in DNA: TGTGCCAGTAGTACTCAAGAGACCCAGTACTTC. Protein product: CASSTQETQYF.

Only one count was recorded for this clone. The V call is TRBV5-6, the J call TRBJ2-7, with 7 bases fitting TRBD1. This CDR3 contains 14 residues. Germline V lookup: CDR1 SGHDT, CDR2 YYEEEE. Trimming took 3 bases from V and 0 from J; bases not matched to a gene: 3. The CDR3: CASSSGQPSYEQYF. The CDR3 DNA reads as TGTGCCAGCAGCTCGGGACAGCCCTCCTACGAGCAGTACTTC.

The sample holds one count of this clone. The CDR3 spells CASSSGQGSETQYF. DNA of the CDR3: TGTGCCAGTAGTAGCGGACAGGGTTCAGAGACCCAGTACTTC. V and J are TRBV19 and TRBJ2-5; 8 bases line up with TRBD1. This CDR3 is built from 14 residues. Germline loops: CDR1 LNHDA, CDR2 SQIVND (reference sequence). V lost 4 bases and J lost 4; bases outside the gene matches: 5.

The J gene is TRBJ2-1, the V gene TRBV28; D gene ambiguous. The V end lost 1 base, the J end lost 7 bases, and 17 bases lay between the germline ends. This CDR3 region has 16 residues. From germline, CDR1 is MDHEN and CDR2 SYDVKM. The DNA for the CDR3 is TGTGCCAGCAGTTTATTAAGTAACCGGGTTCGTAATGAGCAGTTCTTC. This encodes CASSLLSNRVRNEQFF. The full variable domain, its missing parts supplied by reference TRBV28 and TRBJ2-1, is DVKVTQSSRYLVKRTGEKVFLECVQDMDHENMFWYRQDPGLGLRLIYFSYDVKMKEKGDIPEGYSVSREKKERFSLILESASTNQTSMYLCASSLLSNRVRNEQFFGPGTRLTVL.

The chain uses TRBV29-1 and TRBJ2-5; 7 nucleotides match TRBD2. The CDR3 is 14 residues long. J was trimmed by 4 bases and V by 3 bases; bases with no gene match: 8. Per the germline V gene, CDR1 is SQVTM and CDR2 is ANQGSEA. The CDR3, as DNA: TGCAGCGTTGAGTCCCTAGCGGTACGAGAGACCCAGTACTTC. Translation: CSVESLAVRETQYF.

V is TRBV15 and J is TRBJ1-2, with a possible D match to TRBD1 (5 bases). This CDR3 comprises 13 residues. V lost 4 bases and J lost 3, with 9 bases in between. From germline, CDR1 is LNHNV and CDR2 YYDKDF (reference sequence). CDR3 protein: CATSKGGDYGYTF. For the CDR3, the DNA is TGTGCCACCAGCAAGGGAGGGGACTATGGCTACACCTTC.

The chain recombines TRBV5-1 with TRBJ1-1; D is unresolved. CDR1 is SGHRS, CDR2 YFSETQ, per germline. V was pared by 5 bases and J by 1 base, with 12 bases between. This CDR3 region has 14 residues. For the CDR3, the DNA is TGCGCCAGCAGTTCCCTAGACTGGAACACTGAAGCTTTCTTT. Translation gives CASSSLDWNTEAFF.

CDR3: CASSLGGPGSYEQYF. In DNA form, the CDR3 reads TGTGCCAGCAGTCTCGGGGGGCCGGGTTCCTACGAGCAGTACTTC. J is TRBJ2-7 and V is TRBV6-5; D might be TRBD2 (7 bases). Per the germline V gene, CDR1 is MNHEY and CDR2 is SVGAGI. CDR3 length: 15 residues. V lost 5 bases and J 1 base, leaving 15 bases between the germline ends.

This clone was seen once. The chain recombines TRBV28 with TRBJ1-5, with D tentatively TRBD1 (5 bases). V lost 3 bases and J 1 base, leaving 10 bases between the germline ends. The CDR3 is 15 amino acids. Per the germline V gene, CDR1 is MDHEN and CDR2 is SYDVKM. This CDR3 reads CASSFVTGSNQPQHF. CDR3 DNA: TGTGCCAGCAGTTTTGTTACAGGCAGCAATCAGCCCCAGCATTTT.

This clone was observed a single time. The chain joins TRBV10-3 to TRBJ2-7, with TRBD2 as a possible D gene (6 bases). Germline loops: CDR1 ENHRY, CDR2 SYGVKD. The CDR3 spans 13 residues. Trimming stripped 10 bases from V and 5 bases from J, with 18 bases between. CDR3 region: CASREEGNHEQYF. The CDR3 nucleotides are TGTGCCAGTCGAGAGGAGGGGAACCACGAGCAGTACTTC.

The chain links TRBV4-2 to TRBJ1-2, with TRBD1 matching over 11 bases. CDR3 length equals 16 residues. With V trimmed by 0 bases and J by 5 bases, 5 bases remained unmatched. CDR1 LGHNA and CDR2 YNFKEQ come from the germline V gene. This CDR3 reads CASSQDRTGGRYGYTF. The CDR3 bases are TGTGCCAGCAGCCAAGACCGGACAGGGGGCCGTTATGGCTACACCTTC.

V gene TRBV11-3 combines with J gene TRBJ2-2, with a weak D call TRBD2 (6 bases). Germline CDR1 reads SGHNT; CDR2 reads YENEEA. The CDR3 totals 15 residues. Trimming took off 5 bases at V and 0 bases at J, with 10 bases between the two ends. The CDR3 loop is CASSTPGANTGELFF. Here the CDR3 DNA reads TGTGCCAGCAGCACCCCGGGGGCGAACACCGGGGAGCTGTTTTTT. The full variable domain, rest sourced from reference TRBV11-3 and TRBJ2-2, is EAGVVQSPRYKIIEKKQPVAFWCNPISGHNTLYWYLQNLGQGPELLIRYENEEAVDDSQLPKDRFSAERLKGVDSTLKIQPAELGDSAVYLCASSTPGANTGELFFGEGSRLTVL.

The V and J genes are TRBV20-1 and TRBJ2-7, with a possible D match to TRBD2 (6 bases). CDR1 and CDR2 from the germline V gene are DFQATT and SNEGSKA (reference sequence). The V end lost 7 bases, the J end lost 2 bases, and 9 bases lay between the germline ends. CDR3 length: 11 residues. This chain's CDR3 is CSVGGPYEQYF. The CDR3 coding sequence is TGCAGTGTCGGGGGACCCTACGAGCAGTACTTC.

This sequence joins TRBV6-5 and TRBJ2-5; 8 bases align to TRBD1. The germline gives CDR1 MNHEY, CDR2 SVGAGI. The CDR3 extends over 14 amino acids. Trimming at V came to 6 bases and at J to 0 bases, leaving 3 bases not matched to a gene. In DNA, the CDR3 is TGTGCCAGCAGGCGACAGGGGAACCAAGAGACCCAGTACTTC. Residues: CASRRQGNQETQYF.

This rearrangement joins TRBV6-5 to TRBJ1-1; TRBD1 is a possible D gene (5 bases). Germline CDR1 MNHEY, CDR2 SVGAGI. The CDR3 extends over 13 amino acids. With 6 bases removed from V and 4 bases from J, the gap between germline ends came to 12 bases. The DNA for the CDR3 is TGTGCCAGCAGACCGGGGGGAACCACTGAAGCTTTCTTT. Translation gives CASRPGGTTEAFF.